The clone carrying this T cell receptor beta chain was found once. Antigen specificity is unknown. This sample is drawn from a study of shared clonotypes between healthy human individuals. TCRdb's table, derived via immunoSEQ multiplex PCR, lists solely in-frame clones and lacks some. The data hold 2 million to 2.5 million clones, with just over 90% observed a single time. Study-wide findings and caveats: An expected dependence of interdonor clonotype sharing on sequencing depth was noted. Unshared clonotypes carried lower generation probabilities than those common to all four donors.

The CDR3 loop spans 17 amino acids. V shed 2 bases and J shed 0 bases, with 14 bases lying between them. The germline gives CDR1 SGHAT, CDR2 FQNNGV. Naive CD8 cells lacked CD45RO, underwent positive selection for CCR7 and left out terminally differentiated effector memory CD45RA+ cells. The receptor was isolated from a man between 18 and 35 years old in good health. Some clones in this sample may be carry-over from other donors' samples. The chain couples TRBV11-2 to TRBJ2-4, with D unresolved. Sample: naive CD8+ T cells from PBMCs. CDR3 coding DNA: TGTGCCAGCAGCTTAACTCGAAGACCGGGAGCCAAAAACATTCAGTACTTC. Protein product: CASSLTRRPGAKNIQYF.